This T cell receptor (beta chain) was documented in a study of naive CD8 T cells in extremely preterm neonates. This CDR3 has 13 residues. Germline assignment: CDR1 LNHDA and CDR2 SQIVND (reference sequence). J was trimmed by 5 bases and V by 6 bases; bases with no gene match: 5. Samples were taken at extremely preterm deliveries at roughly 23-28 weeks of gestation. Sorted cells: live naive CD8+ T cells, CD45RA+CCR7+, Annexin V-negative. Some clones are missing from TCRdb's copy, which holds only in-frame ones; the method was immunoSEQ multiplex PCR. This sample has fewer than 25,000 clones, with 70% to 90% found just once. Study-wide results and limits: Preterm neonates shared more CDR3 nucleotide sequences (around 2.5%) than older groups. Preterm CDR3s were shorter than older groups', with fewer N additions and less trimming.

Concerning this clone itself: No antigen is known for it.

This chain joins TRBV19 and TRBJ2-5; the match to TRBD1 covers 8 bases. Sequencing was done on a sample of naive CD8+ T cells from cord blood. The sequence was collected from a boy who was born preterm. The CDR3 DNA sequence: TGTGCCAGTAGGAACAGGGGGTGGGAGACCCAGTACTTC. Its protein product is CASRNRGWETQYF.